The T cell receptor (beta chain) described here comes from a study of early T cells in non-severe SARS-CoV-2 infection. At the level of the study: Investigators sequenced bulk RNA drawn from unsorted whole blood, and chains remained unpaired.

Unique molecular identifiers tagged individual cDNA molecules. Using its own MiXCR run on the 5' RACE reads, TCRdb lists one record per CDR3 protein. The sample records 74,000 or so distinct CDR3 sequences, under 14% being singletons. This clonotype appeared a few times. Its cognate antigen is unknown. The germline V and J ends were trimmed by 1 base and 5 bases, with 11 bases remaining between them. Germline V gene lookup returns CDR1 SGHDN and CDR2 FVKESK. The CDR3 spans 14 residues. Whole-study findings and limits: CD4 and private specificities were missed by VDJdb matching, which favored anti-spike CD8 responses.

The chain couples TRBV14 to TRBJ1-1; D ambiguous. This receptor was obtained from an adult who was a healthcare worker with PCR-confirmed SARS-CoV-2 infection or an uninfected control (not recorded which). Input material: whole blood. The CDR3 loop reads CASSQAGFWTEAFF. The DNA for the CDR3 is TGTGCCAGCAGCCAAGCCGGGTTTTGGACTGAAGCTTTCTTT. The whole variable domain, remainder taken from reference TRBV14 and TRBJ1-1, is EAGVTQFPSHSVIEKGQTVTLRCDPISGHDNLYWYRRVMGKEIKFLLHFVKESKQDESGMPNNRFLAERTGGTYSTLKVQPAELEDSGVYFCASSQAGFWTEAFFGQGTRLTVV.